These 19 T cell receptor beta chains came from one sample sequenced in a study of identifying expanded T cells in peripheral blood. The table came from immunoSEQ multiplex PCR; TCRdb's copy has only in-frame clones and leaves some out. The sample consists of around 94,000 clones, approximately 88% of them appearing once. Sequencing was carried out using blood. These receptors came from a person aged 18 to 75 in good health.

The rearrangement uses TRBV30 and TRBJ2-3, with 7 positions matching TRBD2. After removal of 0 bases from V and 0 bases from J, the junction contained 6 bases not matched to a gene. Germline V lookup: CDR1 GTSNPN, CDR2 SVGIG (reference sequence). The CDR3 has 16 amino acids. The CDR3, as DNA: TGTGCCTGGAGTGTACGGGGAGGGGCTAGCACAGATACGCAGTATTTT. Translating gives CAWSVRGGASTDTQYF.

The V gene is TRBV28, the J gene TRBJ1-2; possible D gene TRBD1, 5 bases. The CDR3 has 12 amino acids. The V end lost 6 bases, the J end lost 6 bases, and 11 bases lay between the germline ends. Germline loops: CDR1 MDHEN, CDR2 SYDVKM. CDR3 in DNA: TGTGCCAGCAGCCAAATGGGGGATGGCTACACCTTC. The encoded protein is CASSQMGDGYTF.

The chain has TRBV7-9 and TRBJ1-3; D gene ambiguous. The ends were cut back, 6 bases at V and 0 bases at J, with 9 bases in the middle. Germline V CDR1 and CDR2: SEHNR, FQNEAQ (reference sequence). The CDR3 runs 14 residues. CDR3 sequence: CASRPTNSGNTIYF. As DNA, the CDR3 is TGTGCCAGCAGACCGACCAACTCTGGAAACACCATATATTTT.

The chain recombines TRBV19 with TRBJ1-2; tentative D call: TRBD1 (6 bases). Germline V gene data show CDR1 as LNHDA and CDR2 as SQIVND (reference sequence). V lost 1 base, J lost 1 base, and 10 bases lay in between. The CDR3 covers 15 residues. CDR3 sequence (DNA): TGTGCCAGTAGTATAGCGAACAGGGATAACTATGGCTACACCTTC. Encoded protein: CASSIANRDNYGYTF.

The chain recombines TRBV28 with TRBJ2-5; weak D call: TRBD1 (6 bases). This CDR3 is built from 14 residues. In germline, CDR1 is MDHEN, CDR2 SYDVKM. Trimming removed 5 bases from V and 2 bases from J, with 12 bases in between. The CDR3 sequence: CASSPGHLQETQYF. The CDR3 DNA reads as TGTGCCAGCAGTCCGGGACACCTACAAGAGACCCAGTACTTC.

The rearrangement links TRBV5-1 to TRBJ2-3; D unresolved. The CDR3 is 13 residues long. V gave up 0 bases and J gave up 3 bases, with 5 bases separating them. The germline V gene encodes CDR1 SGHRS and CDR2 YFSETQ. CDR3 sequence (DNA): TGCGCCAGCAGCTTGGCGCAGACAGATACGCAGTATTTT. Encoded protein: CASSLAQTDTQYF.

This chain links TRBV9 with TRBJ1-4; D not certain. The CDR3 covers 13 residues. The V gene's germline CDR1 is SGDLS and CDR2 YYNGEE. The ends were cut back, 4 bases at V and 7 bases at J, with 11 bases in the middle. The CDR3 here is CASSPMGGEKLFF. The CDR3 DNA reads TGTGCCAGCAGCCCCATGGGTGGTGAAAAACTGTTTTTT.

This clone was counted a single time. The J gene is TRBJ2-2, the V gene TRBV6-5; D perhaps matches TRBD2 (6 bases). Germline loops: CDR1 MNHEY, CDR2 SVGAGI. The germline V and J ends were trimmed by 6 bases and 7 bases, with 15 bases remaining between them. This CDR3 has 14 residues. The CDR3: CASSLGLRGGELFF. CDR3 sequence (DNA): TGTGCCAGCAGCTTGGGACTCCGCGGCGGGGAGCTGTTTTTT.

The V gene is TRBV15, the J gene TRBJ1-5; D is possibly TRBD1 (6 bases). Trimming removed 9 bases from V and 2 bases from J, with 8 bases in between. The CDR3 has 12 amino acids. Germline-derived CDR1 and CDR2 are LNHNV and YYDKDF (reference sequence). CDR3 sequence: CATGGGNQPQHF. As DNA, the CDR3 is TGTGCCACAGGGGGAGGCAATCAGCCCCAGCATTTT.

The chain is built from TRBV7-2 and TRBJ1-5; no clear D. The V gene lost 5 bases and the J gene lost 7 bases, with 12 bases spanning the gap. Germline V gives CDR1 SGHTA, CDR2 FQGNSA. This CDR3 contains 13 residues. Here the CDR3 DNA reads TGTGCCAGCAGCATACTAACCAGCCAGCCCCAGCATTTT. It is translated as CASSILTSQPQHF.

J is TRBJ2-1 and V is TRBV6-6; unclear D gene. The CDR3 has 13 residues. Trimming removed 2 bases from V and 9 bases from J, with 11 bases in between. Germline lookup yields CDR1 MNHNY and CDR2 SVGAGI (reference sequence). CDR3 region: CASSYGVDPEQFF. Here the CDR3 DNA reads TGTGCCAGCAGTTACGGTGTGGACCCTGAGCAGTTCTTC.

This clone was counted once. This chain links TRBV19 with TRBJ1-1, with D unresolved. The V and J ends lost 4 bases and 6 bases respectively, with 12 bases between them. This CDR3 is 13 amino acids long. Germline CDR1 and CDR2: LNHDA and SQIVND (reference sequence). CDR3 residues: CASSTDLSAEAFF. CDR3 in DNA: TGTGCCAGTAGTACCGACCTCTCGGCTGAAGCTTTCTTT.

CDR3 in amino acids: CSVDRGAGANVLTF. CDR3 in DNA: TGCAGCGTTGACAGGGGAGCTGGGGCCAACGTCCTGACTTTC. This rearrangement joins TRBV29-1 to TRBJ2-6; D perhaps matches TRBD1 (6 bases). The CDR3 extends over 14 amino acids. Trimming took 3 bases from V and 2 from J, leaving 8 bases between them. Germline V gives CDR1 SQVTM, CDR2 ANQGSEA. The complete variable domain, with remaining parts taken from reference TRBV29-1 and TRBJ2-6, reads SAVISQKPSRDICQRGTSLTIQCQVDSQVTMMFWYRQQPGQSLTLIATANQGSEATYESGFVIDKFPISRPNLTFSTLTVSNMSPEDSSIYLCSVDRGAGANVLTFGAGSRLTVL.

CDR3 sequence: CASSLNPGQGTDTQYF. Written as DNA, the CDR3 is TGTGCCAGCAGCTTAAATCCGGGACAGGGGACAGATACGCAGTATTTT. The genes are TRBV7-3 and TRBJ2-3, with 10 bases that match TRBD1. The J segment lost 3 bases and the V segment lost 1 base, leaving 4 bases of the junction unmatched. CDR1 and CDR2 (germline): SGHTA, FQGTGA. The CDR3 runs 16 residues.

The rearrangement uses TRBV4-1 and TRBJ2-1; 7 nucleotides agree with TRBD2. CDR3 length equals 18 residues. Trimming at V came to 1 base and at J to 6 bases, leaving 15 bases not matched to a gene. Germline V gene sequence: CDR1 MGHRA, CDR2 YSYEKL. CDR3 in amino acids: CASSQAELRTRSINEQFF. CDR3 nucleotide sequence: TGCGCCAGCAGCCAAGCAGAATTGAGGACTAGGAGTATCAATGAGCAGTTCTTC.

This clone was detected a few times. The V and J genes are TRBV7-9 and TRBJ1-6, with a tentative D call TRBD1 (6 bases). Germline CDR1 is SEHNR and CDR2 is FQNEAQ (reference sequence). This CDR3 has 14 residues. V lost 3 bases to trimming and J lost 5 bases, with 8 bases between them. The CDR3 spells CASSFWTDNSPLHF. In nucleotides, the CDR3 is TGTGCCAGCAGCTTTTGGACAGATAATTCACCCCTCCACTTT.

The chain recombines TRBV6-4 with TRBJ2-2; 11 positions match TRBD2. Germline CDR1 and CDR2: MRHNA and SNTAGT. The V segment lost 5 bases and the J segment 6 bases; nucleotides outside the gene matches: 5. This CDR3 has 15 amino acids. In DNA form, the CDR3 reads TGTGCCAGCAGTCCGACTAGCGGGGACCCCGGGGAGCTGTTTTTT. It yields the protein CASSPTSGDPGELFF.

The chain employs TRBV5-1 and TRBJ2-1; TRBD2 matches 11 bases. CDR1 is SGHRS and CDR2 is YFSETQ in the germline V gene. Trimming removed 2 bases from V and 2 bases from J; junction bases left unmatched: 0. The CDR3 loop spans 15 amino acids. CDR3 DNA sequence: TGCGCCAGCAGCTTTAGCGGGGGGGCCTACAATGAGCAGTTCTTC. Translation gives CASSFSGGAYNEQFF.

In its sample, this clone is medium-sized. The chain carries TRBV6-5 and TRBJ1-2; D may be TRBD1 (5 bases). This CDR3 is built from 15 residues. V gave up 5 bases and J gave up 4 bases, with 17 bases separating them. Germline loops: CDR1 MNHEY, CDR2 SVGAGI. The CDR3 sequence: CASSTPRGDRYGYTF. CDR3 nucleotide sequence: TGTGCCAGCAGTACCCCACGGGGGGACCGCTATGGCTACACCTTC.